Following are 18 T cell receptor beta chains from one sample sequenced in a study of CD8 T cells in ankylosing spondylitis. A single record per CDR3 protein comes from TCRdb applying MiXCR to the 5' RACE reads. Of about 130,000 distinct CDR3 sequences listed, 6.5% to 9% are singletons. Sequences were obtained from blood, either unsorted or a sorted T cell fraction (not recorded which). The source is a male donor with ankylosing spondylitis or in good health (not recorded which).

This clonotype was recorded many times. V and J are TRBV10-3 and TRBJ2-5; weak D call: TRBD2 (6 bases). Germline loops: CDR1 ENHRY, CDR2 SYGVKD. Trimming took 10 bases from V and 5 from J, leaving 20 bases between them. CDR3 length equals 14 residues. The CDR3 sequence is CATSLGGGGETQYF. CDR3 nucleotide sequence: TGTGCCACCTCGTTGGGTGGGGGAGGCGAGACCCAGTACTTC.

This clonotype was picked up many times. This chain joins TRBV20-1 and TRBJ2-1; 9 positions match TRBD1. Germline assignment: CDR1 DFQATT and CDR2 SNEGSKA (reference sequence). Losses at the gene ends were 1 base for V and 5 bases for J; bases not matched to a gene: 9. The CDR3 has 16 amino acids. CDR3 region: CSARAVLGQGDNEQFF. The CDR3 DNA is TGCAGTGCTAGAGCGGTGTTGGGACAGGGTGACAATGAGCAGTTCTTC.

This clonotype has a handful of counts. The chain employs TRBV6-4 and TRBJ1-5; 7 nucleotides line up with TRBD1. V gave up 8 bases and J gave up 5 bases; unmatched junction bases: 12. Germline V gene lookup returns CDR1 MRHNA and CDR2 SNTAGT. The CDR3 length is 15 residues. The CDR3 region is CASSAQQGTDQPQHF. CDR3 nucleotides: TGTGCCAGCTCCGCACAACAGGGGACCGATCAGCCCCAGCATTTT.

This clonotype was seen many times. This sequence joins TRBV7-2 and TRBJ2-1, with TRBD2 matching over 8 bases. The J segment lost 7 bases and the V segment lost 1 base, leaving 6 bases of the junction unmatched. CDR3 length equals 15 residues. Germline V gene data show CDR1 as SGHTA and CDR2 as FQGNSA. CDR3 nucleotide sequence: TGTGCCAGCAGCTTAGATCTCGGGAGGGCAAATGAGCAGTTCTTC. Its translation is CASSLDLGRANEQFF.

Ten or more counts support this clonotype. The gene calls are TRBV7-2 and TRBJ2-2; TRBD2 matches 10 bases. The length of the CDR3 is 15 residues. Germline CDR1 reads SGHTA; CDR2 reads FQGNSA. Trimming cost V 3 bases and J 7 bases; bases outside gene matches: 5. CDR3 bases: TGTGCCAGCAGCTTTCGACTAGCGGGCGACGGGGAGCTGTTTTTT. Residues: CASSFRLAGDGELFF.

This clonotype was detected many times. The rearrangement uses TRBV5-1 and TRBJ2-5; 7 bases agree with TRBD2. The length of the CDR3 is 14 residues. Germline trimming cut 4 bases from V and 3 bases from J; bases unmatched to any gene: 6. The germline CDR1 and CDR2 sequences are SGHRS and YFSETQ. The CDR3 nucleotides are TGCGCCAGCAGCCAACTAGCGACCAAAGAGACCCAGTACTTC. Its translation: CASSQLATKETQYF. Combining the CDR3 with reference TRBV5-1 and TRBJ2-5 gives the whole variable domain KAGVTQTPRYLIKTRGQQVTLSCSPISGHRSVSWYQQTPGQGLQFLFEYFSETQRNKGNFPGRFSGRQFSNSRSEMNVSTLELGDSALYLCASSQLATKETQYFGPGTRLLVL.

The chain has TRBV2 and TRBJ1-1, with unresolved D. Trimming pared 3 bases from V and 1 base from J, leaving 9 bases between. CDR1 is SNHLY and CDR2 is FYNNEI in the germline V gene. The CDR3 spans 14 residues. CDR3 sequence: CASSDLVGNTEAFF. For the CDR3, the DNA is TGTGCCAGCAGTGACCTTGTCGGGAACACTGAAGCTTTCTTT. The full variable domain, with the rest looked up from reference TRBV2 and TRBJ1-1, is EPEVTQTPSHQVTQMGQEVILRCVPISNHLYFYWYRQILGQKVEFLVSFYNNEISEKSEIFDDQFSVERPDGSNFTLKIRSTKLEDSAMYFCASSDLVGNTEAFFGQGTRLTVV.

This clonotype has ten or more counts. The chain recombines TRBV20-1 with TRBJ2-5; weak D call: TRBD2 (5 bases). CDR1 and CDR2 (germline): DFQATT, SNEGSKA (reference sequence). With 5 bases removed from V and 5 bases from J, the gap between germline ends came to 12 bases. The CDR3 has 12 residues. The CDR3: CSAVLARETQYF. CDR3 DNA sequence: TGCAGTGCTGTCCTAGCTCGGGAGACCCAGTACTTC.

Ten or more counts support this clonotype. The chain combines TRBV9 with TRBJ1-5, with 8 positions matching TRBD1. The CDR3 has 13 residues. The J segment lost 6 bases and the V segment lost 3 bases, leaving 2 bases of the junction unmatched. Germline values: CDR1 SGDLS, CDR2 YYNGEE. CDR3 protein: CASSGTGSQPQHF. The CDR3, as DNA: TGTGCCAGCAGCGGGACAGGGAGTCAGCCCCAGCATTTT.

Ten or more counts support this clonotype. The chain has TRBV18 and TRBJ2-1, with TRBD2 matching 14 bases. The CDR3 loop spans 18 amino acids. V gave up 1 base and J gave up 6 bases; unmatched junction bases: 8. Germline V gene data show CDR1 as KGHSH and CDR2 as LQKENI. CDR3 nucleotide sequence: TGTGCCAGCTCACCACGACAGCGACTAGCGGGAGGGTTCAATGAGCAGTTCTTC. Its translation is CASSPRQRLAGGFNEQFF.

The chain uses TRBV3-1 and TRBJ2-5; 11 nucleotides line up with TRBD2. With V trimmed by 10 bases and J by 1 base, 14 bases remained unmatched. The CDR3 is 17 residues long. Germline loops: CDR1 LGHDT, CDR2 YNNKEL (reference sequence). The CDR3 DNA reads TGTGCCACCTCCCAAGATTTTAGCGGGGGGGGCCAAGAGACCCAGTACTTC. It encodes CATSQDFSGGGQETQYF.

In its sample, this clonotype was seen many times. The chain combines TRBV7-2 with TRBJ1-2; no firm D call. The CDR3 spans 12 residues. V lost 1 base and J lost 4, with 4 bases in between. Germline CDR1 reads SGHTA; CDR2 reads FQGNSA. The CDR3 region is CASSLVSYGYTF. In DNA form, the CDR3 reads TGTGCCAGCAGCTTAGTCAGCTATGGCTACACCTTC.

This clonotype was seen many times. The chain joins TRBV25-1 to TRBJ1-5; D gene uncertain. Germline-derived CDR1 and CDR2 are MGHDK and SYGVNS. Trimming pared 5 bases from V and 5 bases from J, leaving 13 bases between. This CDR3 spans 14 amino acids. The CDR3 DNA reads TGTGCCAGCAGTCGAGTAGAATCCTATCAGCCCCAGCATTTT. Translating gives CASSRVESYQPQHF.

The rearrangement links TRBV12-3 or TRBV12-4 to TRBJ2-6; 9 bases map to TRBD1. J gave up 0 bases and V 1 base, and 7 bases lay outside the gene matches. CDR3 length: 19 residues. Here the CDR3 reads CASSLVSGQGLSGANVLTF. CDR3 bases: TGTGCCAGCAGTTTAGTTTCGGGACAGGGCCTCTCTGGGGCCAACGTCCTGACTTTC.

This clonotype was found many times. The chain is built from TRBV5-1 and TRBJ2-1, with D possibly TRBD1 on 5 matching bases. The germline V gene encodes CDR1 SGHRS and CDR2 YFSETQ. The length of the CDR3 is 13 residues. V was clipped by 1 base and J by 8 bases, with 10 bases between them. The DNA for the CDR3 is TGCGCCAGCAGCTTGTTCAGGGTTGATGAGCAGTTCTTC. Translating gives CASSLFRVDEQFF.

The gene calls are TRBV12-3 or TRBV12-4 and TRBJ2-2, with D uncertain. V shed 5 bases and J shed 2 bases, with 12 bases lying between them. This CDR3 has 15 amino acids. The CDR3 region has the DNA TGTGCCAGCAGTCCGGGCCAATTCAACACCGGGGAGCTGTTTTTT. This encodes CASSPGQFNTGELFF.

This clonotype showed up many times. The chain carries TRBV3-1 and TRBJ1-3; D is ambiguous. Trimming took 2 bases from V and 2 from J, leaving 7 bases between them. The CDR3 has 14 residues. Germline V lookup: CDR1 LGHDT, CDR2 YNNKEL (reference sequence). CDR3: CASSQNQPGNTIYF. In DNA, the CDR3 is TGTGCCAGCAGCCAAAACCAACCTGGAAACACCATATATTTT.

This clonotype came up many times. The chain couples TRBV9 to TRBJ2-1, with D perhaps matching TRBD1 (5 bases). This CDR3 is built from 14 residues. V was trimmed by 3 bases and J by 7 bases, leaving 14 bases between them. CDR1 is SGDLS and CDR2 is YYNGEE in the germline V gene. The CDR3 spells CASSGAGPRNEQFF. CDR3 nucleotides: TGTGCCAGCAGCGGGGCAGGGCCCAGGAATGAGCAGTTCTTC.